Sequencing of this TCR beta chain was carried out in a study of blood T cell repertoires in COVID-19. The method was immunoSEQ multiplex PCR; TCRdb's version includes in-frame clones alone and lacks a portion of them. The table records 95,000 to 150,000 clones, over 75% of them present only once. V dropped 0 bases and J dropped 7; count of bases not matched to a gene: 4. Germline CDR1 SGHTA, CDR2 FQGNSA. The CDR3 is 15 residues long. The V call is TRBV7-2, the J call TRBJ2-1; 9 nucleotides line up with TRBD2. The sample comprised peripheral blood. This clonotype originated in a man aged 60 to 75 with active or convalescent COVID-19. CDR3 in DNA: TGTGCCAGCAGCTTAGCGGGTAGCGGGAGAAATGAGCAGTTCTTC. Translating gives CASSLAGSGRNEQFF.